Listed below are T cell receptor beta chains from one sample, sequenced in a study of T cell responses to AZD1222 COVID-19 vaccine. This table comes from immunoSEQ multiplex PCR, and its TCRdb copy is limited to in-frame clones, with some not included. The table lists 94,000 or so clones, 90% of them singletons. Specimen: peripheral blood, collected on day 0 of AZD1222 vaccination. Receptors originate from an adult in good health. Both conserved end residues are trimmed from each CDR3. A D gene is named only where the DNA matches it firmly.

j_call: TRBJ2-7
v_call: TRBV5-6
d_call: -
cdr3_aa: ASSLARGAPIPYEQY

j_call: TRBJ1-5
v_call: TRBV7-8
d_call: -
cdr3_aa: ASSLATAWQPQH

j_call: TRBJ2-3
v_call: TRBV7-2
d_call: -
cdr3_aa: ASSLGWADTQY

j_call: TRBJ1-2
v_call: TRBV12-3/TRBV12-4
d_call: TRBD1
cdr3_aa: ASSPQGGSGYT

j_call: TRBJ1-6
v_call: TRBV28
d_call: -
cdr3_aa: ASSFSNSPLH

j_call: TRBJ2-7
v_call: TRBV19
d_call: TRBD2
cdr3_aa: ASSIGTSGYEQY

j_call: TRBJ2-7
v_call: TRBV28
d_call: -
cdr3_aa: ASGVRNEQY

j_call: TRBJ1-5
v_call: TRBV6-2/TRBV6-3
d_call: -
cdr3_aa: ASSYGGGRNQPQH

j_call: TRBJ1-5
v_call: TRBV7-2
d_call: TRBD1
cdr3_aa: ASSTYDRGGQPQH

j_call: TRBJ2-7
v_call: TRBV3-1/TRBV3-2
d_call: TRBD1
cdr3_aa: ASSPDRGPYEQY

j_call: TRBJ1-1
v_call: TRBV6-5
d_call: TRBD1
cdr3_aa: ASRSRDRANTEAF

j_call: TRBJ1-2
v_call: TRBV24-1
d_call: TRBD1
cdr3_aa: ATSDPSTGRHGYT

j_call: TRBJ1-5
v_call: TRBV10-3
d_call: -
cdr3_aa: ATQAGGGQPQH

j_call: TRBJ2-7
v_call: TRBV12-3/TRBV12-4
d_call: -
cdr3_aa: ASSLAREQY

j_call: TRBJ1-5
v_call: TRBV6-2/TRBV6-3
d_call: TRBD1
cdr3_aa: ASSGPGQGYNQPQH

j_call: TRBJ2-2
v_call: TRBV27
d_call: -
cdr3_aa: ASSLWGDTGELF

j_call: TRBJ1-2
v_call: TRBV9
d_call: -
cdr3_aa: LTGGGNLYGYT

j_call: TRBJ2-7
v_call: TRBV24-1
d_call: -
cdr3_aa: ATSDTDTRQQY

j_call: TRBJ2-7
v_call: TRBV18
d_call: TRBD1
cdr3_aa: ASSPRDREAYEQY

j_call: TRBJ2-7
v_call: TRBV11-2
d_call: TRBD2
cdr3_aa: ASSFGLAGGPGAYEQY

j_call: TRBJ2-1
v_call: TRBV25-1
d_call: -
cdr3_aa: ASSEWDAYNEQF

j_call: TRBJ1-2
v_call: TRBV3-1/TRBV3-2
d_call: -
cdr3_aa: ASSETTGGLYGYT

j_call: TRBJ2-2
v_call: TRBV19
d_call: -
cdr3_aa: ASSVTGLNTGELF

j_call: TRBJ1-1
v_call: TRBV6-6
d_call: -
cdr3_aa: ASRVTVNTEAF

j_call: TRBJ2-1
v_call: TRBV27
d_call: -
cdr3_aa: ASSLSYRDEQF

j_call: TRBJ2-2
v_call: TRBV7-9
d_call: TRBD1
cdr3_aa: ASRSDRGRSTGELF

j_call: TRBJ2-2
v_call: TRBV11-2
d_call: -
cdr3_aa: ASSLEGLAGELF

j_call: TRBJ2-5
v_call: TRBV3-1/TRBV3-2
d_call: TRBD2
cdr3_aa: ASSPGKGLAEVGETQY

j_call: TRBJ1-2
v_call: TRBV6-1
d_call: -
cdr3_aa: ASSEAHGAGGYT

j_call: TRBJ1-1
v_call: TRBV5-1
d_call: -
cdr3_aa: ASSLDGFNTEAF

j_call: TRBJ1-5
v_call: TRBV24-1
d_call: TRBD1
cdr3_aa: ATSAGGVDQPQH

j_call: TRBJ2-5
v_call: TRBV28
d_call: TRBD1
cdr3_aa: ASSRQGTETQY

j_call: TRBJ2-1
v_call: TRBV5-4
d_call: TRBD2
cdr3_aa: ASSPNRFLAGGNEQF

j_call: TRBJ1-1
v_call: TRBV28
d_call: -
cdr3_aa: ASAETGRTEAF

j_call: TRBJ2-1
v_call: TRBV7-6
d_call: TRBD1
cdr3_aa: ASSAGQGMAF

j_call: TRBJ2-5
v_call: TRBV7-8
d_call: -
cdr3_aa: ASSLLGRTLQETQY

j_call: TRBJ2-1
v_call: TRBV12-5
d_call: TRBD2
cdr3_aa: ASGSYHTSGRYNEQF

j_call: TRBJ2-7
v_call: TRBV12-3/TRBV12-4
d_call: TRBD2
cdr3_aa: ASSPPGGREQY